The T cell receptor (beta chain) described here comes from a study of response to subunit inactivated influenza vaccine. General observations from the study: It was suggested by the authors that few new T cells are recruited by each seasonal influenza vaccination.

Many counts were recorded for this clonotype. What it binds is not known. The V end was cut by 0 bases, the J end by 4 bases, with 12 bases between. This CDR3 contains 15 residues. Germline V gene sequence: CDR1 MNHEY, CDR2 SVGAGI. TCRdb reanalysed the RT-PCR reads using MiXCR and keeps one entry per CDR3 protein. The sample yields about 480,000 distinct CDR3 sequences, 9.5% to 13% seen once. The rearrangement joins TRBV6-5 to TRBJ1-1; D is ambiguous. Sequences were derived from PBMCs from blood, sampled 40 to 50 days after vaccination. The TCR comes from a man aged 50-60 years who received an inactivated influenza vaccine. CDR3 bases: TGTGCCAGCAGTTACTCGAGCCGAGGCCTCACTGAAGCTTTCTTT. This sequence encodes CASSYSSRGLTEAFF.